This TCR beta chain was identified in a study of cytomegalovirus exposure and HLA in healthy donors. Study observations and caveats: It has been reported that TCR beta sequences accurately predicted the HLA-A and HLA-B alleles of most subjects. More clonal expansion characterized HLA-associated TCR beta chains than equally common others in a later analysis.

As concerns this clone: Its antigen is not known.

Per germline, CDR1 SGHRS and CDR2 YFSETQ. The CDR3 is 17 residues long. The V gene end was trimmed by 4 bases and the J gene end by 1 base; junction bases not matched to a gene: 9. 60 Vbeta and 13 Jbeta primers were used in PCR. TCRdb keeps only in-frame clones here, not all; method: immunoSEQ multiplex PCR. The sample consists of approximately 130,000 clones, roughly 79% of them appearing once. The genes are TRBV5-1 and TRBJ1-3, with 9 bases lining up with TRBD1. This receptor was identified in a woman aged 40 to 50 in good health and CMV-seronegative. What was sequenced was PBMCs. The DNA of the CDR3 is TGCGCCAGCAGCATAGGACAGGGGAGAATGTCTGGAAACACCATATATTTT. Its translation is CASSIGQGRMSGNTIYF.